This TCR beta chain was identified in a study of cytomegalovirus exposure and HLA in healthy donors. Study context: Roughly 179 million T cells yielded more than 95 million unique TCR beta sequences, as an earlier analysis found.

Per germline, CDR1 MNHEY and CDR2 SVGAGI. The CDR3 has 15 residues. The germline V and J ends were trimmed by 4 bases and 4 bases, with 13 bases remaining between them. The PCR contained 60 Vbeta and 13 Jbeta primers. Assay: immunoSEQ multiplex PCR; the TCRdb copy retains only in-frame clones and omits some. The sample contains approximately 130,000 clones, 81% of which appear only once. V is TRBV6-5 and J is TRBJ1-4; perhaps TRBD1 as D (6 bases). Specimen: PBMCs. This clonotype originated in a woman aged 40 to 50 in good health and CMV-seronegative. CDR3: CASSSTTGSNEKLFF. CDR3 nucleotide sequence: TGTGCCAGCAGTTCAACGACAGGAAGTAATGAAAAACTGTTTTTT.